This T cell receptor (beta chain) appears in the sequencing data of a study of CD8 T cells in ankylosing spondylitis. This clonotype was seen only a few times. The antigen is unknown. The study's findings and limits: Under 10 highly homologous variants formed a TCR beta motif that appeared characteristic of ankylosing spondylitis blood. The authors reported significant enrichment of disease-linked clones in matched ankylosing spondylitis synovial fluid.

One entry per CDR3 protein results from TCRdb running MiXCR on the 5' RACE reads. The sample carries 350,000 to 400,000 distinct CDR3 sequences, 20% recorded once. Specimen: blood, either unsorted or a sorted T cell fraction (not recorded which). The TCR was taken from a male donor with ankylosing spondylitis or in good health (not recorded which).

This CDR3 reads CASSLSPGAGELFF. The DNA for the CDR3 is TGTGCCAGCAGTCTTTCTCCGGGCGCCGGGGAGCTGTTTTTT. J is TRBJ2-2 and V is TRBV12-3 or TRBV12-4; D not resolved. The CDR3 has 14 residues. Between the trimmed V and J ends, which lost 5 bases and 6 bases, there was a span of 13 bases.